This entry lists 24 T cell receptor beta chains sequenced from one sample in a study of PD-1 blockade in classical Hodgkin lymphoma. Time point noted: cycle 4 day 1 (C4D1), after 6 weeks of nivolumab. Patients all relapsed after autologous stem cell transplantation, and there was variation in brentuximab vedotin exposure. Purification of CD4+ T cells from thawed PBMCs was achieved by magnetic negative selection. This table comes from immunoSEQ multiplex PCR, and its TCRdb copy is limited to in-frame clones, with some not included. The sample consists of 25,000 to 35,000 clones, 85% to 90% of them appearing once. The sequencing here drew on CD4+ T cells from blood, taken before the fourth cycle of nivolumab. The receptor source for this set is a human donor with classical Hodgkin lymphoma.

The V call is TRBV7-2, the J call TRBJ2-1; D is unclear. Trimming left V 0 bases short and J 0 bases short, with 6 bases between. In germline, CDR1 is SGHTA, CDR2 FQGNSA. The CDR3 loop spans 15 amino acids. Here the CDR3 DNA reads TGTGCCAGCAGCTTAGCGAGTAGCTCCTACAATGAGCAGTTCTTC. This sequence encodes CASSLASSSYNEQFF.

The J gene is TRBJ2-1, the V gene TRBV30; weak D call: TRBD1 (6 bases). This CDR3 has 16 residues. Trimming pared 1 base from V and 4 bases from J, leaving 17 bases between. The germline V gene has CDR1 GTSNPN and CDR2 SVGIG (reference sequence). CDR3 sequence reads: CAWSGRSAQGYNEQFF. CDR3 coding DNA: TGTGCCTGGAGTGGGAGAAGCGCCCAGGGGTACAATGAGCAGTTCTTC. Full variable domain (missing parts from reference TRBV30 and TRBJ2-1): SQTIHQWPATLVQPVGSPLSLECTVEGTSNPNLYWYRQAAGRGLQLLFYSVGIGQISSEVPQNLSASRPQDRQFILSSKKLLLSDSGFYLCAWSGRSAQGYNEQFFGPGTRLTVL.

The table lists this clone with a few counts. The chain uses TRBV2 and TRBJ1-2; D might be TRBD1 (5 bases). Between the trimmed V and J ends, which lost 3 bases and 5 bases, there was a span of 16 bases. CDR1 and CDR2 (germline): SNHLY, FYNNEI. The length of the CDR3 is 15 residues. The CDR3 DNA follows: TGTGCCAGCAGTGATCAAAGGGGTAGGGAATATGGCTACACCTTC. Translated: CASSDQRGREYGYTF. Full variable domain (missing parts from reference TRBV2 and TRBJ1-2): EPEVTQTPSHQVTQMGQEVILRCVPISNHLYFYWYRQILGQKVEFLVSFYNNEISEKSEIFDDQFSVERPDGSNFTLKIRSTKLEDSAMYFCASSDQRGREYGYTFGSGTRLTVV.

CDR3 region: CASSLGGPGELFF. In DNA form, the CDR3 reads TGTGCCAGCAGCCTGGGGGGCCCCGGGGAGCTGTTTTTT. V is TRBV5-4 and J is TRBJ2-2; D could derive from TRBD1 or TRBD2 (6 bases each). CDR1 and CDR2 (germline): SGHNT, YYREEE (reference sequence). V was clipped by 4 bases and J by 6 bases, with 10 bases between them. CDR3 length: 13 residues.

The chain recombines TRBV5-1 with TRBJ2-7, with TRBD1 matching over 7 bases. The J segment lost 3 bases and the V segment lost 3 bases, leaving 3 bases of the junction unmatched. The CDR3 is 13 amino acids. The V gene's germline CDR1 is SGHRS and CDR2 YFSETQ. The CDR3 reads CASSWDRNYEQYF. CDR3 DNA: TGCGCCAGCAGCTGGGACAGAAACTACGAGCAGTACTTC.

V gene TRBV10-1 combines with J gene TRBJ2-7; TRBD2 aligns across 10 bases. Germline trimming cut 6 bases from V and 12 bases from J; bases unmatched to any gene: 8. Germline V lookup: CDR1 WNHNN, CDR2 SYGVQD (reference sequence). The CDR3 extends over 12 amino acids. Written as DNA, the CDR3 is TGCGCCAGCAGCCACCAAGCGGGAGGGGTGTACTTC. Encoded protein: CASSHQAGGVYF.

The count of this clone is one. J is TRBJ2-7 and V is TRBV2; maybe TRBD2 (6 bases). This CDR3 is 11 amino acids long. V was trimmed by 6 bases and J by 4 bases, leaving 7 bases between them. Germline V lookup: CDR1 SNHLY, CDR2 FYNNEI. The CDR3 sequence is CASRGGYEQYF. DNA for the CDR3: TGTGCCAGCAGGGGGGGTTACGAGCAGTACTTC.

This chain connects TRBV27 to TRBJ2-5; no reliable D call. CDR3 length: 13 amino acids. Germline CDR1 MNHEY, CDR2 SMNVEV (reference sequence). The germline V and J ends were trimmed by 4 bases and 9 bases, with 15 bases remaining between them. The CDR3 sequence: CASSSGRISSQYF. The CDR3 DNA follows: TGTGCCAGCAGTTCAGGACGGATCAGCTCCCAGTACTTC.

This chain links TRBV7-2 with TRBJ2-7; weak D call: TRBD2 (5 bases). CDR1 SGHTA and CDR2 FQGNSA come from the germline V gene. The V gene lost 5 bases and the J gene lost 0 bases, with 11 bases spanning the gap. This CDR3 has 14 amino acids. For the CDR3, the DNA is TGTGCCAGCAGCAAACTCCGGGACTCCTACGAGCAGTACTTC. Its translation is CASSKLRDSYEQYF. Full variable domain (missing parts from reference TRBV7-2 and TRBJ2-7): GAGVSQSPSNKVTEKGKDVELRCDPISGHTALYWYRQSLGQGLEFLIYFQGNSAPDKSGLPSDRFSAERTGGSVSTLTIQRTQQEDSAVYLCASSKLRDSYEQYFGPGTRLTVT.

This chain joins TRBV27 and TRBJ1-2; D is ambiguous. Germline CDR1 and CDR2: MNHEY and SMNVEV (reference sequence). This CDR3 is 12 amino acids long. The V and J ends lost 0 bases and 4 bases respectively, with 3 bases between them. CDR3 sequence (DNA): TGTGCCAGCAGTTTATCCGGCTATGGCTACACCTTC. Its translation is CASSLSGYGYTF.

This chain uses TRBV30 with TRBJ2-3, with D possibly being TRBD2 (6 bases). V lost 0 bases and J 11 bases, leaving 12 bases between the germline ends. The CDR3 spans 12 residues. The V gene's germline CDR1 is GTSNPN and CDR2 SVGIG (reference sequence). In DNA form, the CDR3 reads TGTGCCTGGAGTGTAGGGGCCGGGGGGCAGTATTTT. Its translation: CAWSVGAGGQYF.

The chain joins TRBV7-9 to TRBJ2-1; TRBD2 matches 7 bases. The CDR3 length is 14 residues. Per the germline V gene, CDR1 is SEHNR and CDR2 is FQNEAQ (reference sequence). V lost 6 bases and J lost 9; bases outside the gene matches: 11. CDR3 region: CASSRSGSLGEQFF. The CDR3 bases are TGTGCCAGCAGTCGTAGCGGGTCGCTGGGTGAGCAGTTCTTC.

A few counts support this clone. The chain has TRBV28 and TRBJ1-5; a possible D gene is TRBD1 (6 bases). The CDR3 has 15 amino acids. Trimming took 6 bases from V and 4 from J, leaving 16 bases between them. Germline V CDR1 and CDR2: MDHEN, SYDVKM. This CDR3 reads CASSSPQGLNQPQHF. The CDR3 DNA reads TGTGCCAGCAGCTCCCCACAGGGTCTAAATCAGCCCCAGCATTTT.

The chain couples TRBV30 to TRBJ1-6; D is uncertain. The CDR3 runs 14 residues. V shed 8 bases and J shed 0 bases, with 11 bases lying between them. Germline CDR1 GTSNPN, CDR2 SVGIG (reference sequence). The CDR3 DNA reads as TGTGCCACCGAATTGAGCTCCTATAATTCACCCCTCCACTTT. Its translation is CATELSSYNSPLHF. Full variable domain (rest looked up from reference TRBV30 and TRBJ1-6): SQTIHQWPATLVQPVGSPLSLECTVEGTSNPNLYWYRQAAGRGLQLLFYSVGIGQISSEVPQNLSASRPQDRQFILSSKKLLLSDSGFYLCATELSSYNSPLHFGNGTRLTVT.

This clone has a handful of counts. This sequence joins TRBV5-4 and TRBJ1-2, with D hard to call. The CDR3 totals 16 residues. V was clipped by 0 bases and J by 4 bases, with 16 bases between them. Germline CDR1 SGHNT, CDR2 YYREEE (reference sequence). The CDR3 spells CASSLGPSEAFYGYTF. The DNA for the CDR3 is TGTGCCAGCAGCTTGGGGCCTTCAGAAGCCTTCTATGGCTACACCTTC.

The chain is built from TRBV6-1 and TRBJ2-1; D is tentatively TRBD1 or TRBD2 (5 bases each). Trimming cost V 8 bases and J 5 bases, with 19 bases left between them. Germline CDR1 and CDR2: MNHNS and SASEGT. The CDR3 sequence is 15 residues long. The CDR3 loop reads CASRLGDFRHNEQFF. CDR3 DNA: TGTGCCAGCCGATTGGGGGATTTTAGGCACAATGAGCAGTTCTTC.

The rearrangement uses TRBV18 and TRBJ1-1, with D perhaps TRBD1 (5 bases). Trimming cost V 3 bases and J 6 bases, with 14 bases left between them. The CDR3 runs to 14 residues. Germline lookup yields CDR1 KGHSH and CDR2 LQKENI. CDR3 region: CASSPRALGAEAFF. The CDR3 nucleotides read TGTGCCAGCTCACCGCGGGCCCTAGGGGCTGAAGCTTTCTTT. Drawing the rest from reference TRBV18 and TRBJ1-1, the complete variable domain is NAGVMQNPRHLVRRRGQEARLRCSPMKGHSHVYWYRQLPEEGLKFMVYLQKENIIDESGMPKERFSAEFPKEGPSILRIQQVVRGDSAAYFCASSPRALGAEAFFGQGTRLTVV.

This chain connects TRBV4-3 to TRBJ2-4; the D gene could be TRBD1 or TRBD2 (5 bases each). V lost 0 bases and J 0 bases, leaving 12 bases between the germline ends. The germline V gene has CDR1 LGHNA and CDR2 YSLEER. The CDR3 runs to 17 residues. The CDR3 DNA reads TGCGCCAGCAGCCAAGAGGGTGGGGGTTTAGCCAAAAACATTCAGTACTTC. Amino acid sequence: CASSQEGGGLAKNIQYF.

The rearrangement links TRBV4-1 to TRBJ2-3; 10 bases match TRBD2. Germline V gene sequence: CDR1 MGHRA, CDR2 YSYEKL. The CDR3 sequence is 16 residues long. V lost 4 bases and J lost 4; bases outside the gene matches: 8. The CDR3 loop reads CASSLTGGLAPDTQYF. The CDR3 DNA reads TGCGCCAGCAGCCTTACAGGGGGACTAGCGCCAGATACGCAGTATTTT.

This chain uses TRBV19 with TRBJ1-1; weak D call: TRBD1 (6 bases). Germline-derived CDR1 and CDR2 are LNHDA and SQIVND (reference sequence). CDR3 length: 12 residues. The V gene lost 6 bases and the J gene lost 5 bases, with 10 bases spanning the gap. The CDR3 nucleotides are TGTGCCAGTAGCAAAAGGGGGACTGAAGCTTTCTTT. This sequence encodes CASSKRGTEAFF.

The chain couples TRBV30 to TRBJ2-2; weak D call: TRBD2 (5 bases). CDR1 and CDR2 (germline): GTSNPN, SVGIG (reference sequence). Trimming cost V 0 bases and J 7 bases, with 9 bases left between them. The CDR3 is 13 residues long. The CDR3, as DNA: TGTGCCTGGAGTGTATGGGCGGGCGGGGAGCTGTTTTTT. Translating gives CAWSVWAGGELFF.

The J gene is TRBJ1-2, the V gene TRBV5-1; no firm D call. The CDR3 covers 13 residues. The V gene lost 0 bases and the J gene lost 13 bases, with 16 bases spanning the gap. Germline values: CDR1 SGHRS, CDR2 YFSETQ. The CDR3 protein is CASSLAVRDRCTF. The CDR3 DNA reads TGCGCCAGCAGCTTGGCCGTCCGGGATCGGTGCACCTTC.

The CDR3 DNA follows: TGTGCCAGCAGCCGCGATAGGACAGTGCGGACCAAAAACATTCAGTACTTC. Protein sequence: CASSRDRTVRTKNIQYF. The rearrangement joins TRBV28 to TRBJ2-4, with D possibly being TRBD1 (6 bases). CDR1 is MDHEN, CDR2 SYDVKM, per germline. V lost 6 bases and J lost 2, with 20 bases in between. CDR3 size: 17 residues.

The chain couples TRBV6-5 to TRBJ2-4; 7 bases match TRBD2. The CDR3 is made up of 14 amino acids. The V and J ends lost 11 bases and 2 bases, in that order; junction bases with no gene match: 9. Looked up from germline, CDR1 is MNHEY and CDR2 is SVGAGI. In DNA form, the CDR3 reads TGTGCCGTGGGGAGGGGTCTGTCCAAAAACATTCAGTACTTC. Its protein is CAVGRGLSKNIQYF.